Below, 19 T cell receptor beta chains from the same sample are listed, as sequenced in a study of OX40 agonist ivuxolimab in advanced cancers. TCRdb keeps only in-frame clones here, not all; method: immunoSEQ multiplex PCR. The sample has 70,000 or so clones; 86% are singletons. Sequenced material: CD4+ or CD8+ T cells sorted from blood, taken in a trial of the OX40 agonist ivuxolimab. The receptors here all came from an adult with an advanced solid tumor such as melanoma, head and neck, liver or kidney cancer.

The chain employs TRBV18 and TRBJ1-5, with D unclear. Germline-derived CDR1 and CDR2 are KGHSH and LQKENI. Trimming shortened V by 2 bases and J by 5 bases, and 13 bases separated the two germline ends. The CDR3 loop spans 15 amino acids. The CDR3 DNA reads as TGTGCCAGCTCACCAGAGGGTAAGTCTCATCAGCCCCAGCATTTT. Protein sequence: CASSPEGKSHQPQHF.

This clone appeared a few times. The chain joins TRBV5-1 to TRBJ1-5, with 7 positions matching TRBD1. This CDR3 comprises 15 residues. Germline V gene data show CDR1 as SGHRS and CDR2 as YFSETQ. Trimming at V came to 3 bases and at J to 0 bases, leaving 3 bases not matched to a gene. The CDR3 sequence: CASSSQGLSNQPQHF. The CDR3 DNA reads as TGCGCCAGCAGCTCACAGGGGCTTAGCAATCAGCCCCAGCATTTT.

CDR3 coding DNA: TGTGCCAGCAGCCCTGGACAGGGATTGATCTACAATGAGCAGTTCTTC. Protein sequence: CASSPGQGLIYNEQFF. J is TRBJ2-1 and V is TRBV7-3, with 8 bases identical to TRBD1. Trimming took 5 bases from V and 3 from J; bases not matched to a gene: 9. Germline V gene sequence: CDR1 SGHTA, CDR2 FQGTGA. This CDR3 has 16 amino acids.

This chain links TRBV27 with TRBJ2-1; TRBD2 aligns across 8 bases. V trimming: 6 bases; J trimming: 6 bases; junction bases outside the gene matches: 4. This CDR3 is built from 13 residues. In germline, CDR1 is MNHEY, CDR2 SMNVEV (reference sequence). CDR3 sequence reads: CASRSGGRNEQFF. The CDR3 region has the DNA TGTGCCAGCAGGAGCGGGGGCCGCAATGAGCAGTTCTTC.

V gene TRBV7-9 combines with J gene TRBJ2-3, with D possibly matching TRBD2 (6 bases). With 6 bases removed from V and 6 bases from J, the gap between germline ends came to 10 bases. The CDR3 length is 12 residues. In germline, CDR1 is SEHNR, CDR2 FQNEAQ (reference sequence). Written as DNA, the CDR3 is TGTGCCAGCAGGGGAGGAGGTGATACGCAGTATTTT. Its protein product is CASRGGGDTQYF.

This chain uses TRBV6-1 with TRBJ1-2; no definite D call. Trimming removed 6 bases from V and 1 base from J, with 6 bases in between. This CDR3 is 12 amino acids long. Germline V gene lookup returns CDR1 MNHNS and CDR2 SASEGT. The CDR3 reads CASRDGNYGYTF. In DNA form, the CDR3 reads TGTGCCAGCAGGGACGGTAACTATGGCTACACCTTC.

The chain employs TRBV6-8 and TRBJ1-4; 9 bases are a match to TRBD1. From germline, CDR1 is MNHGY and CDR2 SAAAGT. The V gene end was trimmed by 6 bases and the J gene end by 8 bases; junction bases not matched to a gene: 10. This CDR3 region has 15 residues. The CDR3 here is CASSPTTGGSEKLFF. The DNA of the CDR3 is TGTGCCAGCAGCCCCACGACAGGGGGAAGCGAAAAACTGTTTTTT.

The chain carries TRBV4-2 and TRBJ2-1; 11 nucleotides agree with TRBD2. The CDR3 totals 15 residues. CDR1 LGHNA and CDR2 YNFKEQ come from the germline V gene. The V gene end was trimmed by 5 bases and the J gene end by 4 bases; junction bases not matched to a gene: 4. The CDR3 coding sequence is TGTGCCAGCAGCTTGTGGACTAGCGGGTACAATGAGCAGTTCTTC. Translating it yields CASSLWTSGYNEQFF.

The chain employs TRBV7-8 and TRBJ1-1; a weak D match, TRBD1 (5 bases). V was trimmed by 5 bases and J by 1 base, leaving 8 bases between them. CDR3 size: 13 residues. Germline V gives CDR1 SGHVS, CDR2 FQNEAQ. CDR3 region: CASSIQGNTEAFF. CDR3 nucleotides: TGTGCCAGCAGCATTCAGGGGAACACTGAAGCTTTCTTT.

The CDR3 DNA is TGTGCCAGCAGCGTAATCGGGACAGGGGATCGGACAGATACGCAGTATTTT. Protein: CASSVIGTGDRTDTQYF. The rearrangement links TRBV9 to TRBJ2-3; TRBD1 agrees at 10 bases. Germline V gene data show CDR1 as SGDLS and CDR2 as YYNGEE. J gave up 3 bases and V 1 base, and 8 bases lay outside the gene matches. The CDR3 loop spans 17 amino acids.

The chain is built from TRBV7-3 and TRBJ2-1; 10 nucleotides match TRBD1. Per the germline V gene, CDR1 is SGHTA and CDR2 is FQGTGA. V was clipped by 5 bases and J by 4 bases; unmatched bases: 8. This CDR3 is 16 amino acids long. The CDR3 reads CASSRGWTGGYNEQFF. CDR3 in DNA: TGTGCCAGCAGCCGCGGCTGGACAGGGGGATACAATGAGCAGTTCTTC.

The V gene is TRBV28, the J gene TRBJ1-1; TRBD1 matches at 8 bases. The V and J ends lost 1 base and 5 bases, in that order; junction bases with no gene match: 9. Germline CDR1 reads MDHEN; CDR2 reads SYDVKM. The CDR3 runs to 16 residues. CDR3 coding DNA: TGTGCCAGCAGTTTATCGGGCAGGGGGCGTCGGACTGAAGCTTTCTTT. Its translation: CASSLSGRGRRTEAFF.

The gene calls are TRBV5-1 and TRBJ1-2; D may be TRBD1 (5 bases). CDR1 and CDR2 from the germline V gene are SGHRS and YFSETQ. This CDR3 spans 15 amino acids. V was clipped by 0 bases and J by 0 bases, with 9 bases between them. The DNA for the CDR3 is TGCGCCAGCAGCTTGGGCGACAGAACTAACTATGGCTACACCTTC. Protein sequence: CASSLGDRTNYGYTF.

The V and J genes are TRBV6-5 and TRBJ1-2; D is perhaps TRBD1 (5 bases). Germline loops: CDR1 MNHEY, CDR2 SVGAGI. With 4 bases removed from V and 3 bases from J, the gap between germline ends came to 6 bases. This CDR3 is 12 amino acids long. This CDR3 is CASSLGDYGYTF. The CDR3 DNA sequence: TGTGCCAGCAGTTTAGGGGACTATGGCTACACCTTC.

This clone was seen once. The rearrangement joins TRBV5-1 to TRBJ2-3; D may be TRBD1 or TRBD2 (5 bases each). V was cut by 1 base and J by 0 bases, with 9 bases left in between. This CDR3 comprises 15 residues. CDR1 is SGHRS and CDR2 is YFSETQ in the germline V gene. The CDR3 DNA follows: TGCGCCAGCAGCTTGCTCGGGGCTAGCACAGATACGCAGTATTTT. Protein: CASSLLGASTDTQYF.

The chain combines TRBV15 with TRBJ2-2; D is undetermined. The CDR3 has 15 residues. Germline loops: CDR1 LNHNV, CDR2 YYDKDF (reference sequence). V was clipped by 1 base and J by 1 base, with 7 bases between them. For the CDR3, the DNA is TGTGCCACCAGCAGAGGACAAGTGAACACCGGGGAGCTGTTTTTT. Its protein product is CATSRGQVNTGELFF.

This chain joins TRBV2 and TRBJ1-1; D gene uncertain. The length of the CDR3 is 12 residues. Germline V gene sequence: CDR1 SNHLY, CDR2 FYNNEI. V lost 6 bases and J 7 bases, leaving 12 bases between the germline ends. Here the CDR3 DNA reads TGTGCCAGCAGGGCAGGCCCCTTTGAAGCTTTCTTT. It translates to CASRAGPFEAFF. Variable domain in full (rest from reference TRBV2 and TRBJ1-1): EPEVTQTPSHQVTQMGQEVILRCVPISNHLYFYWYRQILGQKVEFLVSFYNNEISEKSEIFDDQFSVERPDGSNFTLKIRSTKLEDSAMYFCASRAGPFEAFFGQGTRLTVV.

Written as DNA, the CDR3 is TGTGCCAGTAGTATGGGGACTCATACCTACGAGCAGTACTTC. This gives the protein CASSMGTHTYEQYF. The chain employs TRBV19 and TRBJ2-7; possible D gene TRBD2, 6 bases. Per germline, CDR1 LNHDA and CDR2 SQIVND (reference sequence). The CDR3 is 14 residues long. V was clipped by 3 bases and J by 2 bases, with 11 bases between them.

J is TRBJ2-1 and V is TRBV12-5; D perhaps matches TRBD1 (6 bases). The germline gives CDR1 LGHNT, CDR2 FRNRAP. This CDR3 spans 18 amino acids. The V gene lost 2 bases and the J gene lost 8 bases, with 25 bases spanning the gap. CDR3 nucleotides: TGTGCTAGTGGTTTGCAGAAACAGGGTTCGTTTGGTATTGATGAGCAGTTCTTC. It translates to CASGLQKQGSFGIDEQFF.